The 18 T cell receptor beta chains below all came from one sample that was sequenced in a study of glioma-infiltrating T cells after dendritic cell vaccination. Method: immunoSEQ multiplex PCR; TCRdb's copy keeps in-frame clones and lacks some. The sample carries approximately 67,000 clones, around 81% recorded once. This specimen consisted of blood, obtained before dendritic cell vaccination. The receptors were gathered from a human donor with glioblastoma.

V gene TRBV7-7 combines with J gene TRBJ2-2, with D uncertain. Germline CDR1 and CDR2: SSHAT and FNYEAQ (reference sequence). CDR3 length: 14 amino acids. V was trimmed by 7 bases and J by 1 base, leaving 10 bases between them. The CDR3, as DNA: TGTGCCAGCACCCGTGAACTGAACACCGGGGAGCTGTTTTTT. Residues: CASTRELNTGELFF. The full variable domain, in which reference TRBV7-7 and TRBJ2-2 provide the parts outside the CDR3, is GAGVSQSPRYKVTKRGQDVTLRCDPISSHATLYWYQQALGQGPEFLTYFNYEAQPDKSGLPSDRFSAERPEGSISTLTIQRTEQRDSAMYRCASTRELNTGELFFGEGSRLTVL.

This rearrangement joins TRBV9 to TRBJ1-5; 8 bases map to TRBD1. CDR3 size: 16 residues. CDR1 and CDR2 (germline): SGDLS, YYNGEE. V lost 1 base and J lost 4; bases outside the gene matches: 7. The DNA for the CDR3 is TGTGCCAGCAGCGTACAGACAGGGGTGGGTAATCAGCCCCAGCATTTT. Protein: CASSVQTGVGNQPQHF.

The rearrangement links TRBV9 to TRBJ1-2; maybe TRBD1 (6 bases). Germline assignment: CDR1 SGDLS and CDR2 YYNGEE. V lost 0 bases, J lost 3 bases, and 12 bases lay in between. The CDR3 covers 15 residues. CDR3 sequence: CASSVAGQLDYGYTF. The CDR3 DNA reads as TGTGCCAGCAGCGTAGCCGGACAGCTAGACTATGGCTACACCTTC.

This clone has more than one count but fewer than ten. The chain uses TRBV19 and TRBJ2-3; D is unresolved. This CDR3 comprises 15 residues. Germline lookup yields CDR1 LNHDA and CDR2 SQIVND (reference sequence). Trimming removed 6 bases from V and 2 bases from J, with 15 bases in between. CDR3 loop: CASSLQGTTTDTQYF. CDR3 nucleotide sequence: TGTGCCAGTAGCCTCCAAGGTACTACCACAGATACGCAGTATTTT.

The chain has TRBV2 and TRBJ2-7; D remains unclear. From germline, CDR1 is SNHLY and CDR2 FYNNEI. The germline V and J ends were trimmed by 7 bases and 0 bases, with 16 bases remaining between them. The CDR3 loop spans 15 amino acids. The CDR3 coding sequence is TGTGCCAGCATACCCTACTCCGGCGGCTCCTACGAGCAGTACTTC. As protein: CASIPYSGGSYEQYF.

The sample holds one count of this clone. The chain joins TRBV25-1 to TRBJ1-4; D is possibly TRBD1 (6 bases). The CDR3 is 14 amino acids. Germline V lookup: CDR1 MGHDK, CDR2 SYGVNS. Trimming pared 2 bases from V and 4 bases from J, leaving 8 bases between. The CDR3 nucleotides read TGTGCCAGCAGTGAAGGACAGCTTAATGAAAAACTGTTTTTT. Translated, it gives CASSEGQLNEKLFF.

The chain is built from TRBV2 and TRBJ1-2; TRBD1 aligns across 8 bases. The CDR3 has 14 residues. V gave up 4 bases and J gave up 8 bases; unmatched junction bases: 9. CDR1 and CDR2 (germline): SNHLY, FYNNEI. Here the CDR3 reads CASSATQGARGYTF. CDR3 coding DNA: TGTGCCAGCAGTGCAACCCAGGGGGCTAGAGGCTACACCTTC. Together with reference TRBV2 and TRBJ1-2, the CDR3 gives the full variable domain: EPEVTQTPSHQVTQMGQEVILRCVPISNHLYFYWYRQILGQKVEFLVSFYNNEISEKSEIFDDQFSVERPDGSNFTLKIRSTKLEDSAMYFCASSATQGARGYTFGSGTRLTVV.

The chain uses TRBV5-1 and TRBJ1-5; D is uncertain. With 2 bases removed from V and 5 bases from J, the gap between germline ends came to 11 bases. The CDR3 runs to 14 residues. The V gene's germline CDR1 is SGHRS and CDR2 YFSETQ. CDR3 DNA sequence: TGCGCCAGCAGCTTTTCGGGGTTGGATCAGCCCCAGCATTTT. Its protein product is CASSFSGLDQPQHF.

The V and J genes are TRBV18 and TRBJ1-5; no definite D call. The CDR3 spans 13 residues. CDR1 is KGHSH and CDR2 is LQKENI in the germline V gene. V was shortened by 5 bases and J by 2 bases, with 7 bases between the two germline ends. The chain's CDR3 is CASSTEGNQPQHF. In DNA form, the CDR3 reads TGTGCCAGCTCAACGGAGGGCAATCAGCCCCAGCATTTT.

This chain joins TRBV11-3 and TRBJ1-1; D unclear. V was pared by 3 bases and J by 1 base, with 6 bases between. The CDR3 is 13 amino acids. The V gene's germline CDR1 is SGHNT and CDR2 YENEEA. The CDR3 DNA is TGTGCCAGCAGCTTCTCAGGGAACACTGAAGCTTTCTTT. Its protein product is CASSFSGNTEAFF. The whole variable domain, remainder taken from reference TRBV11-3 and TRBJ1-1, is EAGVVQSPRYKIIEKKQPVAFWCNPISGHNTLYWYLQNLGQGPELLIRYENEEAVDDSQLPKDRFSAERLKGVDSTLKIQPAELGDSAVYLCASSFSGNTEAFFGQGTRLTVV.

The genes are TRBV5-1 and TRBJ2-1, with 11 bases aligning to TRBD1. J was trimmed by 3 bases and V by 1 base; bases with no gene match: 3. Germline CDR1 reads SGHRS; CDR2 reads YFSETQ. CDR3 length: 16 residues. The CDR3 region has the DNA TGCGCCAGCAGCTTGTTGGGGACAGGGGGCTACAATGAGCAGTTCTTC. This gives the protein CASSLLGTGGYNEQFF.

The chain is built from TRBV27 and TRBJ1-6; a weak D match, TRBD1 (6 bases). With 3 bases removed from V and 9 bases from J, the gap between germline ends came to 12 bases. Germline CDR1 reads MNHEY; CDR2 reads SMNVEV (reference sequence). The CDR3 totals 14 residues. Written as DNA, the CDR3 is TGTGCCAGCAGTTTGGGTCAGGGGTTTTCACCCCTCCACTTT. Translating it yields CASSLGQGFSPLHF.

The V gene is TRBV29-1, the J gene TRBJ1-4, with D possibly matching TRBD1 (6 bases). The V gene lost 4 bases and the J gene lost 4 bases, with 16 bases spanning the gap. The CDR3 contains 15 residues. CDR1 and CDR2 from the germline V gene are SQVTM and ANQGSEA. For the CDR3, the DNA is TGCAGCGTTGTCTTGGCAGGGGCGGATAATGAAAAACTGTTTTTT. Translated: CSVVLAGADNEKLFF.

This clone was recorded a few times. V and J are TRBV4-3 and TRBJ2-2, with TRBD1 as a possible D gene (5 bases). CDR1 is LGHNA and CDR2 is YSLEER in the germline V gene. Trimming took 6 bases from V and 0 from J, leaving 8 bases between them. This CDR3 spans 14 amino acids. CDR3 in DNA: TGCGCCAGCAGTGACAGATCGAACACCGGGGAGCTGTTTTTT. As protein: CASSDRSNTGELFF.

The chain joins TRBV4-3 to TRBJ2-2; the D is unclear. CDR3 size: 17 residues. V lost 0 bases, J lost 0 bases, and 11 bases lay in between. Germline loops: CDR1 LGHNA, CDR2 YSLEER. The CDR3 nucleotides read TGCGCCAGCAGCCAAGATAATGTGGCTTCGAACACCGGGGAGCTGTTTTTT. It translates to CASSQDNVASNTGELFF.

The chain has TRBV14 and TRBJ1-2, with TRBD1 identical over 11 bases. With V trimmed by 5 bases and J by 5 bases, 4 bases remained unmatched. CDR1 SGHDN and CDR2 FVKESK come from the germline V gene. The CDR3 runs to 14 residues. This CDR3 is CASSWTGGRYGYTF. The DNA of the CDR3 is TGTGCCAGCAGCTGGACAGGGGGCCGGTATGGCTACACCTTC.

The table lists this clone with a count of one. This chain joins TRBV2 and TRBJ1-2, with D unresolved. V dropped 1 base and J dropped 0 bases, with 9 bases sitting between them. The germline gives CDR1 SNHLY, CDR2 FYNNEI. This CDR3 is built from 15 residues. CDR3 protein: CASSEEYLANYGYTF. In DNA form, the CDR3 reads TGTGCCAGCAGTGAAGAGTACCTAGCTAACTATGGCTACACCTTC.

The rearrangement links TRBV7-3 to TRBJ1-6; the match to TRBD1 covers 10 bases. There are 15 residues in the CDR3. The trim removed 5 bases at V and 6 bases at J, leaving 4 bases unmatched. Germline CDR1 and CDR2: SGHTA and FQGTGA. The CDR3 protein is CASSPTGGLNSPLHF. The CDR3 bases are TGTGCCAGCAGCCCGACAGGGGGCCTTAATTCACCCCTCCACTTT.